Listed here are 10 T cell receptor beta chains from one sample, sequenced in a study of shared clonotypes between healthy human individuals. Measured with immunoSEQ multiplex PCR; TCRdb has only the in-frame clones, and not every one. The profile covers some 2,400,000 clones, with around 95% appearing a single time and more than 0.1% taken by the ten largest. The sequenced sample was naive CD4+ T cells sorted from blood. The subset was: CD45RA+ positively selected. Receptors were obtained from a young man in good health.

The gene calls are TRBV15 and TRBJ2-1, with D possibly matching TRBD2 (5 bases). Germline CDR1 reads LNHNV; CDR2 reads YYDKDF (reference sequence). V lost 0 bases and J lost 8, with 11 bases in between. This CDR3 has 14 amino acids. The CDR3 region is CATSRDSSWHEQFF. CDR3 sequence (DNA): TGTGCCACCAGCAGAGATTCTAGCTGGCATGAGCAGTTCTTC.

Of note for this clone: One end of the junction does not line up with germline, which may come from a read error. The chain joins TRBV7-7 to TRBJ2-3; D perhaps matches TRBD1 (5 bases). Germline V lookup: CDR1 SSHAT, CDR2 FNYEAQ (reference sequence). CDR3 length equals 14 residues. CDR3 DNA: TGTGCTAGCAGCGCCGACAGAGGCACAGATACGCAGTATTTT. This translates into CASSADRGTDTQYF.

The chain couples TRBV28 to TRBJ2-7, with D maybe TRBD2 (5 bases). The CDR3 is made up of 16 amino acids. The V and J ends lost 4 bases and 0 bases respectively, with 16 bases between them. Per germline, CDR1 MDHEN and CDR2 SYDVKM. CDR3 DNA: TGTGCCAGCAGTTCGGCCTGGGGAGCAAGCTCCTACGAGCAGTACTTC. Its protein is CASSSAWGASSYEQYF.

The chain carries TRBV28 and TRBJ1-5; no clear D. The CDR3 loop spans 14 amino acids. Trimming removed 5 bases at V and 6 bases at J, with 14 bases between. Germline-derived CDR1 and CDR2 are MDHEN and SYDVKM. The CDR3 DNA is TGTGCCAGCAGTCCCAAGCAAGGATTTCAGCCCCAGCATTTT. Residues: CASSPKQGFQPQHF.

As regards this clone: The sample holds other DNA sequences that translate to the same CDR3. CDR3 nucleotides: TGCGCCAGCAGCTGGTGGACAGGGCCGAACACTGAAGCTTTCTTT. Translated: CASSWWTGPNTEAFF. The rearrangement links TRBV5-1 to TRBJ1-1; TRBD1 matches at 8 bases. J gave up 1 base and V 3 bases, and 5 bases lay outside the gene matches. The length of the CDR3 is 15 residues. Germline CDR1 and CDR2: SGHRS and YFSETQ.

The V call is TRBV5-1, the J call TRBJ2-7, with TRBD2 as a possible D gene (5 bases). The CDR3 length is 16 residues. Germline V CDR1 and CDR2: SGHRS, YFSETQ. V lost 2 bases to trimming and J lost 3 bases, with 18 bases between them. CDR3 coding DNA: TGCGCCAGCAGCTTAGGTAGTGTCGGTGACTACTACGAGCAGTACTTC. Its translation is CASSLGSVGDYYEQYF. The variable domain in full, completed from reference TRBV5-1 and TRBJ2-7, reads KAGVTQTPRYLIKTRGQQVTLSCSPISGHRSVSWYQQTPGQGLQFLFEYFSETQRNKGNFPGRFSGRQFSNSRSEMNVSTLELGDSALYLCASSLGSVGDYYEQYFGPGTRLTVT.

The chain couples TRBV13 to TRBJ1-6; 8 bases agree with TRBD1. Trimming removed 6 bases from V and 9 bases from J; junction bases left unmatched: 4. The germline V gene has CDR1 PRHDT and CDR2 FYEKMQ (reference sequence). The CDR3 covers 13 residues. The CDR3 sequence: CASRTGAGSPLHF. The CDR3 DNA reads TGTGCCAGCAGGACAGGGGCGGGTTCACCCCTCCACTTT.

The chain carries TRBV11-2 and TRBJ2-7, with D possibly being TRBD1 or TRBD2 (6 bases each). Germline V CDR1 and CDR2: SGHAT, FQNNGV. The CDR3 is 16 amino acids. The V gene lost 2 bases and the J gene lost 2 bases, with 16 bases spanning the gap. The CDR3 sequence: CASSLYPRGLTYEQYF. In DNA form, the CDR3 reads TGTGCCAGCAGCTTATATCCCCGGGGGCTCACCTACGAGCAGTACTTC.

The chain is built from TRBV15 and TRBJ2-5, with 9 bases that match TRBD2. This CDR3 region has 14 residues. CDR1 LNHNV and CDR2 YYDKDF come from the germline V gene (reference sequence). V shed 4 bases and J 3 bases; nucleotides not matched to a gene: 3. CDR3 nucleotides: TGTGCCACCAGCACCGGCGGGGGGGAAGAGACCCAGTACTTC. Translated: CATSTGGGEETQYF.

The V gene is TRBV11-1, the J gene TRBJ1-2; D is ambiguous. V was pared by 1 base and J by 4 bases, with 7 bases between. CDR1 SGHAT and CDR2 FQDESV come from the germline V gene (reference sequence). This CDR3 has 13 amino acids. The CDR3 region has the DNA TGTGCCAGCAGCTTAGGAGGCAGCTATGGCTACACCTTC. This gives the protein CASSLGGSYGYTF.